The sample holds a few counts of the clone carrying this T cell receptor beta chain. The target antigen is unknown. V lost 6 bases and J lost 0, with 5 bases in between. CDR1 KGHSH and CDR2 LQKENI come from the germline V gene. The length of the CDR3 is 12 residues. These data belong to a study of T cells after yellow fever vaccination. Looking at the study overall: Fractions of low cell number were prepared using SMART-Seq v4 Ultra Low Input. Overall study results and limits: By day 5 rather than day 15, the secondary response had peaked, though it was weaker. Booster samples showed a return of most primary-vaccination clones (roughly 96% CD4, 85% to 90% CD8).

For TCR, cDNA came from 5'RACE template switching, which added a universal primer site and UMIs. Using its own MiXCR run on the 5' RACE reads, TCRdb lists one record per CDR3 protein. The sample shows about 73,000 distinct CDR3 sequences, approximately 7.5% of them seen only once. The chain is built from TRBV18 and TRBJ2-5; D call uncertain. This TCR was sampled from a young man who received the YFV17D yellow fever vaccine. Sequencing was performed on CD8+ T cells sorted from PBMCs, taken on the day of the yellow fever booster vaccination. The CDR3 protein is CASSQYQETQYF. The DNA for the CDR3 is TGTGCCAGCTCCCAGTACCAAGAGACCCAGTACTTC.